This T cell receptor (beta chain) was recorded in a study of patients and donors after allogeneic stem cell transplantation. Per germline, CDR1 ENHRY and CDR2 SYGVKD. J was trimmed by 7 bases and V by 10 bases; bases with no gene match: 8. This CDR3 spans 14 amino acids. TCRdb reprocessed the RT-PCR reads with MiXCR, giving one entry per CDR3 protein. The sample includes about 160,000 distinct CDR3 sequences, roughly 24% of them seen just once. The clonotype comes from a human donor who was either an allogeneic HSCT recipient or a stem cell or donor lymphocyte infusion donor (not recorded which). It is not recorded whose cells these are; they may come from a transplant donor. Sequenced: blood, either unsorted or a sorted T cell fraction (not recorded which). J is TRBJ1-6 and V is TRBV10-3; 9 nucleotides agree with TRBD1. DNA of the CDR3: TGTGCCACGGGGGGACAGGGACCCAATTCACCCCTCCACTTT. Protein: CATGGQGPNSPLHF.